The rows below give T cell receptor beta chains drawn from one sample of a study of Ad26.COV2.S vaccination and SARS-CoV-2 variants. Profiled with immunoSEQ multiplex PCR; TCRdb holds only in-frame clones, not every one. The data contain hundreds of thousands of clones, about 83% of them singletons. The starting material was peripheral blood, obtained in a trial of Ad26.COV2.S vaccine versus placebo. The source of these receptors is a person between 18 and 59 years old who received the Ad26.COV2.S COVID-19 vaccine or a placebo. Each CDR3 is given with its conserved first and last residue. Fields, in order: clone size, D gene, J gene, V gene, CDR3 protein, CDR3 DNA. D genes are given only for firm matches. The listing skips clone size in some rows; elsewhere it reads once, few, many or a size class.

>NA|NA|TRBJ1-1|TRBV7-9
CASSFKGRRYTEAFF
TGTGCCAGCAGCTTCAAAGGGCGGCGGTACACTGAAGCTTTCTTT
>NA|TRBD2|TRBJ2-1|TRBV5-1
CASSFRTSGAYNEQFF
TGCGCCAGCAGCTTTAGAACTAGCGGGGCCTACAATGAGCAGTTCTTC
>NA|TRBD2|TRBJ2-7|TRBV5-1
CASSLGTSEVYEQYF
TGCGCCAGCAGCCTCGGAACTAGCGAAGTCTACGAGCAGTACTTC
>NA|NA|TRBJ1-5|TRBV6-5
CASTPGGGSPQHF
TGTGCCAGCACCCCGGGGGGGGGCTCGCCCCAGCATTTT
>NA|NA|TRBJ2-7|TRBV6-5
CARAVICDEQYF
TGTGCCAGGGCAGTGATCTGCGACGAGCAGTACTTC
>NA|NA|TRBJ1-1|TRBV2
CASSGPDWNTEAFF
TGTGCCAGCAGTGGTCCGGACTGGAACACTGAAGCTTTCTTT
>once|TRBD2|TRBJ2-7|TRBV4-2
CASSHARGSYEQYF
TGTGCCAGCAGCCATGCCCGCGGGAGCTACGAGCAGTACTTC
>NA|TRBD1|TRBJ1-2|TRBV7-9
CASSLEVTGEGYTF
TGTGCCAGCAGCTTAGAAGTTACAGGGGAAGGCTACACCTTC
>NA|TRBD1|TRBJ2-5|TRBV6-8
CASLRGLDSQETQYF
TGTGCCAGCTTAAGGGGGCTCGACTCCCAAGAGACCCAGTACTTC
>NA|NA|TRBJ1-6|TRBV6-5
CASSPRLHGTSPLHF
TGTGCCAGCAGTCCCCGTTTGCACGGGACTTCACCCCTCCACTTT
>few|NA|TRBJ1-1|TRBV15
CATSRDRAGRDTEAFF
TGTGCCACCAGCAGAGATCGGGCAGGGAGGGACACTGAAGCTTTCTTT
>few|NA|TRBJ1-1|TRBV18
CASSTRQLLNTEAFF
TGTGCCAGCTCAACCAGACAGCTCTTGAACACTGAAGCTTTCTTT
>NA|NA|TRBJ2-1|TRBV29-1
CSGNPGTDYNEQFF
TGCAGCGGGAATCCCGGGACTGACTACAATGAGCAGTTCTTC
>once|TRBD2|TRBJ2-1|TRBV2
CASVFSSGRSFEQFF
TGTGCCAGCGTATTTTCTAGCGGGAGAAGTTTTGAGCAGTTCTTC
>NA|NA|TRBJ1-1|TRBV5-6
CASSYRQGGEAFF
TGTGCCAGCAGCTACCGCCAAGGGGGAGAAGCTTTCTTT
>once|NA|TRBJ2-7|TRBV18
CASSPPGNAYEQYF
TGTGCCAGCTCACCACCAGGGAACGCCTACGAGCAGTACTTC
>NA|TRBD1|TRBJ1-5|TRBV30
CAWSVRQGRPQHF
TGTGCCTGGAGTGTACGACAGGGAAGACCCCAGCATTTT
>NA|TRBD1|TRBJ2-1|TRBV11-3
CASSQRDRGSAGQFF
TGTGCCAGCAGCCAGCGGGACAGGGGAAGCGCGGGGCAGTTCTTC
>NA|NA|TRBJ2-1|TRBV6-5
CASTDYNEQFF
TGTGCATCGACAGACTACAATGAGCAGTTCTTC
>NA|TRBD1|TRBJ2-2|TRBV7-9
CASNPGQGVTGELFF
TGTGCCAGCAACCCGGGACAGGGCGTCACCGGGGAGCTGTTTTTT
>NA|TRBD2|TRBJ2-1|TRBV5-1
CASSWSGTSGRGYNEQFF
TGCGCCAGCAGCTGGTCGGGGACTAGCGGGAGGGGCTACAATGAGCAGTTCTTC
>NA|TRBD1|TRBJ2-5|TRBV25-1
CATGQGARMSAQYF
TGTGCCACCGGACAGGGAGCTAGGATGAGCGCCCAGTACTTC
>once|TRBD2|TRBJ2-2|TRBV12-5
CASGLGGFAGGHTGELFF
TGTGCTAGTGGTTTGGGAGGGTTCGCGGGAGGGCACACCGGGGAGCTGTTTTTT
>NA|NA|TRBJ2-5|TRBV24-1
CATSVWGETQYF
TGTGCCACCAGTGTATGGGGAGAGACCCAGTACTTC
>NA|TRBD1|TRBJ1-4|TRBV23-1
CASSQGQGAIATNEKLFF
TGCGCCAGCAGTCAAGGACAGGGGGCTATTGCAACTAATGAAAAACTGTTTTTT
>NA|NA|TRBJ2-5|TRBV11-2
CASSLDRGTQYF
TGTGCCAGCAGCTTAGATCGGGGGACCCAGTACTTC
>NA|NA|TRBJ2-3|TRBV5-1
CASSLDDADTQYF
TGCGCCAGCAGCTTGGATGACGCAGATACGCAGTATTTT
>NA|NA|TRBJ1-6|TRBV5-6
CARTTFARNYNSPLHF
TGTGCCAGGACAACTTTCGCCCGAAACTATAATTCACCCCTCCACTTT
>NA|NA|TRBJ2-7|TRBV3-1/TRBV3-2
CASSRYYEQYF
TGTGCCAGCAGCCGGTACTACGAGCAGTACTTC
>few|NA|TRBJ2-1|TRBV19
CASTRGHNEQFF
TGTGCCAGTACCCGCGGTCACAATGAGCAGTTCTTC
>once|NA|TRBJ1-1|TRBV7-9
CASSLSGGPFKGVGAFF
TGTGCCAGCAGCTTAAGTGGGGGGCCCTTTAAAGGTGTAGGAGCTTTCTTT
>NA|NA|TRBJ1-2|TRBV9
CASSVGRAGDGYTF
TGTGCCAGCAGCGTAGGCAGAGCAGGGGATGGCTACACCTTC
>NA|TRBD1|TRBJ1-3|TRBV4-1
CASSRDRATVSGNTIYF
TGCGCCAGCAGCCGGGACAGGGCAACGGTCTCTGGAAACACCATATATTTT
>once|TRBD1|TRBJ1-4|TRBV7-9
CASSLGQGGEKLFF
TGTGCCAGCAGTTTGGGACAGGGAGGTGAAAAACTGTTTTTT
>NA|TRBD1|TRBJ2-1|TRBV5-1
CASSSGQDNEQFF
TGCGCCAGCAGCTCTGGACAGGACAATGAGCAGTTCTTC
>few|NA|TRBJ1-5|TRBV6-5
CASSYSGSNQPQHF
TGTGCCAGCAGTTACTCGGGCAGCAATCAGCCCCAGCATTTT
>NA|NA|TRBJ2-1|TRBV18
CASSPLGARGSYNEQFF
TGTGCCAGCTCACCCCTCGGGGCGCGGGGTTCGTACAATGAGCAGTTCTTC
>NA|NA|TRBJ2-3|TRBV6-6
CASSPAGPRPDTQYF
TGTGCCAGCTCTCCCGCGGGGCCCCGGCCAGATACGCAGTATTTT
>few|NA|TRBJ1-1|TRBV9
CASSDATGNTEAFF
TGTGCCAGCAGCGATGCGACGGGGAACACTGAAGCTTTCTTT